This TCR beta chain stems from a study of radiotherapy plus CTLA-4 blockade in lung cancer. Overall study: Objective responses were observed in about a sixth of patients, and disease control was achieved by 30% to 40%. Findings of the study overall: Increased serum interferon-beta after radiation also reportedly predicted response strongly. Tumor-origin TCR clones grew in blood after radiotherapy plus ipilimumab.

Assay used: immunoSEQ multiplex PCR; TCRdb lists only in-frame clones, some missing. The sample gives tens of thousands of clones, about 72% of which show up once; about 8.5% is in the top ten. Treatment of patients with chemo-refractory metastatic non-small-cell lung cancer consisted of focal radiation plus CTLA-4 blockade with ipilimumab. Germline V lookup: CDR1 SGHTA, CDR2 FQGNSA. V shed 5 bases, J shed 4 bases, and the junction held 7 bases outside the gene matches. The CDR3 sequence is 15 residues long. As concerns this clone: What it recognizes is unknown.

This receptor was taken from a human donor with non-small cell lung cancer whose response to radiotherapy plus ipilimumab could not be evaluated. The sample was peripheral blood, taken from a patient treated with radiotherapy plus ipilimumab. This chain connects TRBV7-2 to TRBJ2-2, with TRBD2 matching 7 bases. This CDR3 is CASSPTSWGTGELFF. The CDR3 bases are TGTGCCAGCAGCCCGACTAGCTGGGGCACCGGGGAGCTGTTTTTT.